The 21 T cell receptor beta chains below come from one sample, sequenced in a study of blood T cell repertoires in COVID-19. Only in-frame clones appear in the TCRdb table, and some are missing; sequencing was by immunoSEQ multiplex PCR. The table shows some 180,000 clones, with about four fifths occurring only once. Sequencing was performed on PBMCs or T cells enriched from blood (not recorded which). Receptors originate from a woman between 25 and 40 years old who had been exposed to COVID-19.

This clone has only a few counts. The rearrangement uses TRBV6-5 and TRBJ1-1; D not certain. The CDR3 totals 15 residues. Germline CDR1 MNHEY, CDR2 SVGAGI. The ends were cut back, 6 bases at V and 3 bases at J, with 17 bases in the middle. The CDR3 reads CASRITGATDTEAFF. DNA for the CDR3: TGTGCCAGCAGGATAACGGGAGCGACGGACACTGAAGCTTTCTTT.

The rearrangement joins TRBV7-9 to TRBJ2-7, with 8 bases that match TRBD1. CDR3 length: 15 amino acids. CDR1 and CDR2 (germline): SEHNR, FQNEAQ (reference sequence). V trimming: 0 bases; J trimming: 5 bases; junction bases outside the gene matches: 6. As DNA, the CDR3 is TGTGCCAGCAGCTTAGCCGCCAGGGGGCACCACGAGCAGTACTTC. Amino acids: CASSLAARGHHEQYF.

The table lists this clone with a count of one. The chain is built from TRBV9 and TRBJ1-5; D is unclear. Germline assignment: CDR1 SGDLS and CDR2 YYNGEE. The CDR3 is made up of 13 amino acids. V was clipped by 0 bases and J by 3 bases, with 4 bases between them. CDR3 residues: CASSVGLNQPQHF. The CDR3 DNA reads TGTGCCAGCAGCGTAGGTCTCAATCAGCCCCAGCATTTT.

Worth noting for this clone: This may come from a read error, since a much larger clone is one base off. This chain connects TRBV5-1 to TRBJ2-7; TRBD1 matches 10 bases. The germline V gene has CDR1 SGHRS and CDR2 YFSETQ. V gave up 5 bases and J gave up 2 bases; unmatched junction bases: 4. CDR3 length equals 14 residues. The CDR3 reads CASSSGTGAYEQYF. For the CDR3, the DNA is TGCGCCAGCAGTTCCGGGACAGGGGCCTACGAGCAGTACTTC.

The V and J genes are TRBV21-1 and TRBJ1-1; the D call of TRBD1 is as the table states it, not checked on the DNA. TRBV21-1 is flagged as a pseudogene. There are 16 residues in the CDR3. CDR3 in amino acids: CASRNRDRSFVGEAFF. DNA for the CDR3: TGTGCCAGCCGAAACCGGGACAGGTCTTTTGTGGGTGAAGCTTTCTTT.

The chain is built from TRBV2 and TRBJ2-3, with D tentatively TRBD1 (6 bases). Germline values: CDR1 SNHLY, CDR2 FYNNEI. This CDR3 region has 16 residues. Trimming removed 4 bases at V and 4 bases at J, with 18 bases between. CDR3 coding DNA: TGTGCCAGCAGTGGCGAGGACAGTGGTTCGCCAGATACGCAGTATTTT. Amino acids: CASSGEDSGSPDTQYF.

The genes are TRBV18 and TRBJ2-7; no definite D call. The germline V and J ends were trimmed by 6 bases and 0 bases, with 12 bases remaining between them. The CDR3 is 14 residues long. CDR1 KGHSH and CDR2 LQKENI come from the germline V gene. The CDR3 sequence: CASSRTGSSYEQYF. The CDR3 region has the DNA TGTGCCAGCTCCCGTACCGGGTCCTCCTACGAGCAGTACTTC. Variable domain in full (rest from reference TRBV18 and TRBJ2-7): NAGVMQNPRHLVRRRGQEARLRCSPMKGHSHVYWYRQLPEEGLKFMVYLQKENIIDESGMPKERFSAEFPKEGPSILRIQQVVRGDSAAYFCASSRTGSSYEQYFGPGTRLTVT.

J is TRBJ1-2 and V is TRBV30; possible D gene TRBD1, 5 bases. This CDR3 has 13 residues. Trimming took 5 bases from V and 5 from J, leaving 15 bases between them. Germline V gives CDR1 GTSNPN, CDR2 SVGIG (reference sequence). The CDR3 loop is CAWSVGAMYGYTF. CDR3 nucleotide sequence: TGTGCCTGGTCTGTTGGGGCAATGTATGGCTACACCTTC.

This clone was observed a single time. This sequence joins TRBV6-5 and TRBJ1-1, with D uncertain. This CDR3 is built from 14 residues. Trimming pared 6 bases from V and 1 base from J, leaving 12 bases between. The germline V gene encodes CDR1 MNHEY and CDR2 SVGAGI. Written as DNA, the CDR3 is TGTGCCAGCAGCTTACTCGCTAAGAACACTGAAGCTTTCTTT. This codes for CASSLLAKNTEAFF.

V is TRBV9 and J is TRBJ1-2; D possibly corresponds to TRBD1 (5 bases). The V end lost 1 base, the J end lost 13 bases, and 17 bases lay between the germline ends. CDR1 is SGDLS, CDR2 YYNGEE, per germline. This CDR3 comprises 13 residues. For the CDR3, the DNA is TGTGCCAGCAGCGTAACGATATTGGCAGGGCCCACCTTC. Translation gives CASSVTILAGPTF.

The gene calls are TRBV5-1 and TRBJ1-6; D is perhaps TRBD1 (5 bases). The CDR3 sequence is 15 residues long. Germline V gene lookup returns CDR1 SGHRS and CDR2 YFSETQ. The V gene lost 4 bases and the J gene lost 9 bases, with 17 bases spanning the gap. The CDR3: CASSTGSLPGSPLHF. The CDR3 nucleotides are TGCGCCAGCAGCACAGGATCACTCCCGGGTTCACCCCTCCACTTT.

The sample holds one count of this clone. V is TRBV6-5 and J is TRBJ2-2; the match to TRBD1 covers 7 bases. This CDR3 has 14 amino acids. CDR1 is MNHEY and CDR2 is SVGAGI in the germline V gene. Trimming cost V 6 bases and J 7 bases; bases outside gene matches: 8. In nucleotides, the CDR3 is TGTGCCAGCAGGGTCGACAGGGAAGTCGGGGAGCTGTTTTTT. This sequence encodes CASRVDREVGELFF.

Notes on this clone: Other nucleotide sequences in the sample specify the same CDR3. The gene calls are TRBV18 and TRBJ1-2, with 7 bases aligning to TRBD1. The CDR3 totals 13 residues. Germline CDR1 is KGHSH and CDR2 is LQKENI. The V and J ends lost 3 bases and 3 bases, in that order; junction bases with no gene match: 1. The CDR3 bases are TGTGCCAGCTCACCCGACAGGGACTATGGCTACACCTTC. It yields the protein CASSPDRDYGYTF.

The chain combines TRBV18 with TRBJ2-2, with TRBD1 identical over 10 bases. The germline gives CDR1 KGHSH, CDR2 LQKENI. The CDR3 extends over 21 amino acids. J gave up 0 bases and V 3 bases, and 16 bases lay outside the gene matches. The CDR3 here is CASSPLPGTGDLRANTGELFF. CDR3 sequence (DNA): TGTGCCAGCTCACCTCTACCCGGGACAGGGGACCTGAGGGCGAACACCGGGGAGCTGTTTTTT.

This sequence joins TRBV6-5 and TRBJ1-5; 8 bases map to TRBD1. The ends lost 6 bases at V and 4 bases at J; junction bases unmatched: 5. Germline assignment: CDR1 MNHEY and CDR2 SVGAGI. The CDR3 is 14 amino acids. The CDR3 is CASRPGQVNQPQHF. CDR3 coding DNA: TGTGCCAGCAGGCCGGGACAGGTTAATCAGCCCCAGCATTTT.

The chain recombines TRBV2 with TRBJ2-3; the match to TRBD2 covers 10 bases. V was clipped by 5 bases and J by 1 base; unmatched bases: 3. Germline loops: CDR1 SNHLY, CDR2 FYNNEI. The CDR3 is 15 amino acids. The CDR3 nucleotides are TGTGCCAGCAGTTATCTAGCGGGGGGCACAGATACGCAGTATTTT. This encodes CASSYLAGGTDTQYF.

V is TRBV19 and J is TRBJ1-1; 8 positions match TRBD1. The V gene's germline CDR1 is LNHDA and CDR2 SQIVND (reference sequence). There are 11 residues in the CDR3. Losses at the gene ends were 7 bases for V and 10 bases for J; bases not matched to a gene: 5. The CDR3 reads CASTRTGRAFF. In DNA, the CDR3 is TGTGCCAGTACCAGGACAGGGAGAGCTTTCTTT.

This chain uses TRBV6-2 or TRBV6-3 with TRBJ2-3; TRBD2 might be the D (5 bases). The germline V gene has CDR1 MNHEY and CDR2 SVGEGT. The V end lost 0 bases, the J end lost 6 bases, and 13 bases lay between the germline ends. The CDR3 covers 15 residues. The CDR3 sequence: CASSYSGLYSDTQYF. The CDR3 DNA follows: TGTGCCAGCAGTTACTCAGGACTCTACTCCGATACGCAGTATTTT.

The genes are TRBV5-5 and TRBJ2-5; 7 positions match TRBD1. Germline V gene sequence: CDR1 SGHKS, CDR2 YYEKEE (reference sequence). V was pared by 6 bases and J by 4 bases, with 9 bases of the junction left unmatched. The CDR3 consists of 14 residues. The CDR3 spells CASNRGEMVETQYF. CDR3 nucleotide sequence: TGTGCCAGCAACAGGGGAGAGATGGTAGAGACCCAGTACTTC. The full variable domain, rest sourced from reference TRBV5-5 and TRBJ2-5, is DAGVTQSPTHLIKTRGQQVTLRCSPISGHKSVSWYQQVLGQGPQFIFQYYEKEERGRGNFPDRFSARQFPNYSSELNVNALLLGDSALYLCASNRGEMVETQYFGPGTRLLVL.

This chain uses TRBV7-8 with TRBJ2-2; perhaps TRBD2 as D (7 bases). The CDR3 runs to 17 residues. Germline V gene lookup returns CDR1 SGHVS and CDR2 FQNEAQ. With 1 base removed from V and 4 bases from J, the gap between germline ends came to 16 bases. The CDR3 DNA sequence: TGTGCCAGCAGCTTAGGGAGCCTGGCGGGGGCCACCGGGGAGCTGTTTTTT. Protein product: CASSLGSLAGATGELFF.

The rearrangement uses TRBV10-3 and TRBJ2-1, with TRBD2 matching over 7 bases. The CDR3 length is 16 residues. Germline V lookup: CDR1 ENHRY, CDR2 SYGVKD. J gave up 0 bases and V 4 bases, and 6 bases lay outside the gene matches. The CDR3 region has the DNA TGTGCCATCAGTGGGGGGGGAGGTAGCTCCTACAATGAGCAGTTCTTC. This encodes CAISGGGGSSYNEQFF.